The TCR beta chain under discussion was sequenced for a study of post-analysis software for immune sequencing data (dated by TCRdb to about 2015). Broadly, across the study: The recorded disease courses included relapsing-remitting, secondary progressive and progressive-relapsing multiple sclerosis, and some patients had no subtype annotation. The multiple sclerosis patient repertoires were compared with about a dozen previously published healthy control repertoires from donors aged roughly 6 to 27 years. A subset of samples was prepared in parallel using single-end sample barcoding, then pooled and co-amplified after Illumina adapter ligation. What the authors observed across the whole study: Significantly higher frequencies in patients than in controls were found for roughly five TRBV segments, including TRBV5-6, TRBV5-1 and TRBV20-1. When samples were clustered directly using the F measure, samples prepared in the same batch co-clustered strongly, which prompted a batch-effect correction. Compared with controls, multiple sclerosis patients had significantly lower normalized Chao1 diversity, a finding suggesting substantial peripheral T-cell clonal expansion. The control group was slightly older than the multiple sclerosis patient group.

Taken from cysteine to phenylalanine, the CDR3 has 13 residues. Of the read, only the CDR3 DNA is kept; its 39 bases are in frame from base 1. For CDR1 and CDR2, the germline V gene lists SQVTM and ANQGSEA. Library prep was done by PCR. The instrument given in TCRdb is Illumina HiSeq 2500. To reduce PCR and sequencing biases, unique molecular identifiers were built into the TCR beta cDNA libraries. Approximately 500,000 cDNA molecules were obtained per 1 to 10 million input T cells, so each molecule approximated one T cell. The patient libraries were prepared and sequenced with the same protocol used for the earlier healthy control dataset. Samples belonging to the same batch were prepared together, multiplexed and sequenced on a shared HiSeq lane. On the authors' methods: Raw barcoded reads were processed with MIGEC, discarding single-read molecular identifier groups before consensus assembly and CDR3 extraction. Clonotype tables were post-analysed with VDJtools, normalizing diversity by down-sampling all datasets to the smallest sample size. In repertoire overlap clustering, CDR3 amino acid sequences, but not nucleotide sequences, were matched to correct batch-related cross-sample contamination. TCRdb cleaned the public reads at Q25 with fastp, built clones with MiXCR and kept in-frame beta chains. Entries that share a CDR3 protein sequence are merged under the most common genes and DNA. TCRdb's processing, not the study's, gives the V and J calls here. Across this sample there are 350,000 to 500,000 distinct CDR3 sequences, with approximately 42% seen only once. The top ten hold 7.6% of the sample.

To demonstrate the VDJtools post-analysis software, the study profiled TCR beta repertoires from the peripheral blood of about 13 young patients with multiple sclerosis. The patients with multiple sclerosis were children and adolescents between 6 and 15 years of age. Comment on this clonotype: What this receptor recognizes is not known. Base qualities were left out, and no much larger clone turns up one base away.

Specimen: blood. The chain is made from TRBV29-1 and TRBJ2-7; a stretch of 10 junction bases matches TRBD2. The DNA end is more similar to TRBJ2-5, so the J call may be wrong. The clonotype originates from a girl aged 2-10 years with multiple sclerosis. The nucleotide sequence is TGCAGCGTTGGAGCGGGAGGGGGAGAGACCCAGTACTTC. This sequence encodes CSVGAGGGETQYF.